Listed here are 9 T cell receptor beta chains from one sample, sequenced in a study of T cells after posttransplantation cyclophosphamide. Profiling relied on immunoSEQ multiplex PCR, and the TCRdb table lists in-frame clones only, not all of them. The profile covers some 50,000 clones, none occurring a single time. The material sequenced was PBMCs. The receptors here all came from a man aged 35 to 55 in good health, CMV-negative, and a related stem cell transplant donor.

This clone has a count of ten or more. The genes are TRBV19 and TRBJ2-7; 9 bases map to TRBD1. The germline gives CDR1 LNHDA, CDR2 SQIVND (reference sequence). V shed 5 bases, J shed 6 bases, and the junction held 5 bases outside the gene matches. The CDR3 has 13 residues. CDR3 in DNA: TGTGCCAGTAGTCCTGGGACAGGGAGCGAGCAGTACTTC. Encoded protein: CASSPGTGSEQYF.

A word on this clone: The germline gene is not matched at one end of the junction; a read error may be the cause. Other DNA sequences in the sample encode the same CDR3. The J gene is TRBJ2-7, the V gene TRBV16; D not certain. CDR1 and CDR2 from the germline V gene are KGHSY and FQNENV. CDR3 length equals 14 residues. The CDR3 DNA is TGTGCCAGCAGTCAATCCAGGCAGTCCTACGAGCAGTACTTC. As protein: CASSQSRQSYEQYF.

The table lists this clone with many counts. V gene TRBV18 combines with J gene TRBJ1-5; 9 bases are shared with TRBD1. The germline V gene encodes CDR1 KGHSH and CDR2 LQKENI. With V trimmed by 2 bases and J by 1 base, 9 bases remained unmatched. The CDR3 totals 18 residues. CDR3 nucleotides: TGTGCCAGCTCACCAAGGGGACAGGGCCCGAGGAGCAATCAGCCCCAGCATTTT. It codes for CASSPRGQGPRSNQPQHF.

Many counts were recorded for this clone. The V and J genes are TRBV28 and TRBJ2-2, with D possibly TRBD1 on 6 matching bases. Trimming left V 7 bases short and J 6 bases short, with 18 bases between. The CDR3 covers 15 residues. Germline V gene data show CDR1 as MDHEN and CDR2 as SYDVKM. CDR3 DNA: TGTGCCAGCACTAGCCCGGGACAACGGGCCGGGGAGCTGTTTTTT. It is translated as CASTSPGQRAGELFF. The variable domain in full, completed from reference TRBV28 and TRBJ2-2, reads DVKVTQSSRYLVKRTGEKVFLECVQDMDHENMFWYRQDPGLGLRLIYFSYDVKMKEKGDIPEGYSVSREKKERFSLILESASTNQTSMYLCASTSPGQRAGELFFGEGSRLTVL.

The table lists this clone with a few counts. The chain joins TRBV4-2 to TRBJ2-5, with D perhaps TRBD1 (6 bases). Deletions cut 4 bases from V and 5 bases from J, with 20 bases between. CDR3 size: 16 residues. The germline gives CDR1 LGHNA, CDR2 YNFKEQ. The CDR3 nucleotides read TGTGCCAGCAGCCGGGATGGATCCGGGACAAAGGAGACCCAGTACTTC. It specifies CASSRDGSGTKETQYF.

This clone was picked up many times. The CDR3, as DNA: TGCGCCAGCAGCCAAGAGACTGGCTACAATGAGCAGTTCTTC. Translated: CASSQETGYNEQFF. This sequence joins TRBV4-3 and TRBJ2-1; D gene unclear. Germline lookup yields CDR1 LGHNA and CDR2 YSLEER. The ends were cut back, 0 bases at V and 3 bases at J, with 6 bases in the middle. This CDR3 region has 14 residues.

This clone was recorded at least ten times. The chain is built from TRBV4-1 and TRBJ2-7, with D possibly being TRBD1 (5 bases). Trimming took 2 bases from V and 7 from J, leaving 9 bases between them. In germline, CDR1 is MGHRA, CDR2 YSYEKL. The CDR3 has 12 amino acids. The DNA for the CDR3 is TGCGCCAGCAGCCAAAGGGGTGGAGAGCAGTACTTC. This sequence encodes CASSQRGGEQYF.

This clone showed up many times. The rearrangement joins TRBV10-3 to TRBJ2-3, with TRBD1 matching over 9 bases. The junction had 11 bases not matched to a gene; V was cut back by 2 bases and J by 2 bases. Germline V gives CDR1 ENHRY, CDR2 SYGVKD. The CDR3 has 18 amino acids. DNA of the CDR3: TGTGCCATCAGTGAGCTGCCGACAGGGGGTGGAACCACAGATACGCAGTATTTT. Translation: CAISELPTGGGTTDTQYF.

There are many counts of this clone. This chain links TRBV29-1 with TRBJ2-1; D ambiguous. Germline V gene lookup returns CDR1 SQVTM and CDR2 ANQGSEA. V shed 6 bases and J shed 4 bases, with 25 bases lying between them. CDR3 length: 17 amino acids. Written as DNA, the CDR3 is TGCAGCGTCTCCGACCCGTCCCAAATCCTACTATACAATGAGCAGTTCTTC. Residues: CSVSDPSQILLYNEQFF.